At least ten counts were recorded for the clone carrying this T cell receptor beta chain. Its specificity is unknown. This sample stems from a study of regulatory T cells in long-lasting Graves disease. Whole-study context: Antithyroid drug use was under 3 months in newly diagnosed Graves' patients.

Regarding time point: newly diagnosed GD, antithyroid drugs for less than 3 months. From RNA extracted from PBMCs, the TCR library was made. Arm-PCR of CDR3 regions with iRepertoire HTBI primers generated TCR beta libraries. A single record per CDR3 protein comes from TCRdb applying MiXCR to the multiplex PCR reads. This table has under 500,000 distinct CDR3 sequences, roughly 17% appearing once. Study-wide results and limits: Public clonotype sharing was higher in persistent than newly diagnosed patients.

This sample was shared with a second study, whose subject was T cells in Graves' hyperthyroidism and ophthalmopathy. That source adds: If no ophthalmopathy progression occurred within 18 months, Graves' hyperthyroidism was stable.

The source of this sequence is a woman in her twenties or thirties with Graves disease. The sample here was peripheral blood mononuclear cells (PBMCs), taken at new diagnosis, from a patient treated with antithyroid drugs.

The CDR3 reads CASSIRGQGAEAFF. CDR3 in DNA: TGTGCCAGCTCAATCCGGGGACAGGGGGCTGAAGCTTTCTTT. V gene TRBV18 combines with J gene TRBJ1-1; the match to TRBD1 covers 11 bases. With 5 bases clipped from V and 6 bases from J, the junction kept 5 bases outside the gene matches. This CDR3 has 14 amino acids. Germline V lookup: CDR1 KGHSH, CDR2 LQKENI.